This T cell receptor beta chain was identified during a study of blood T cell repertoires in COVID-19. Study summary: Nucleic acid was either cDNA or gDNA, and it came from T cells, B-cell-depleted T cells, or PBMCs.

Clones were read by immunoSEQ multiplex PCR, and TCRdb kept only the in-frame ones, dropping some. Among 75,000 to 95,000 clones, about 87% were seen once, and the ten largest hold over 0.95%. The CDR3 length is 12 residues. With V trimmed by 3 bases and J by 9 bases, 4 bases remained unmatched. CDR1 is MNHEY and CDR2 is SMNVEV in the germline V gene (reference sequence). The clonotype was recovered from a human donor in a cohort sampled during active COVID-19. V usage is TRBV27 and J usage is TRBJ1-2, with TRBD1 matching 7 bases. The specimen was peripheral blood. The CDR3 nucleotides read TGTGCCAGCAGTTTCGACAGGGCAAGCTACACCTTC. Amino acid sequence: CASSFDRASYTF.